This TCR beta chain was sequenced during a study of T cells after yellow fever vaccination. 5'RACE template switching added a universal primer site and UMIs to TCR cDNA. Each CDR3 protein gets one entry after TCRdb re-called the 5' RACE reads with MiXCR. The sample has about 170,000 distinct CDR3 sequences; 9.5% to 11% are singletons. The CDR3 has 17 amino acids. Germline values: CDR1 SEHNR, CDR2 FQNEAQ (reference sequence). V lost 1 base and J 10 bases, leaving 20 bases between the germline ends. This clonotype occurred a few times. V and J are TRBV7-9 and TRBJ1-6; D unresolved. This TCR was sampled from a young man who received the YFV17D yellow fever vaccine. Sequenced here: CD8+ T cells sorted from PBMCs, sampled 15 days after the yellow fever booster vaccination. CDR3 residues: CASSLGGLNPLSSPLHF. CDR3 nucleotide sequence: TGTGCCAGCAGCTTAGGAGGACTAAACCCCTTAAGCTCACCCCTCCACTTT.